The rows below give T cell receptor beta chains drawn from one sample of a study of beta chain features in type 1 diabetes. Data came from immunoSEQ multiplex PCR; TCRdb stores just in-frame clones and leaves some out. The sample contains around 44,000 clones, 65% to 70% of which appear only once. The sequenced sample was Tregs from blood. These receptors originate from a woman under 30 with type 1 diabetes. The CDR3 runs from the conserved cysteine through the conserved F or W. The D gene is left open where the match is weak. Size is omitted from some rows. Given values are once, few, many or a class for expanded clones.

size	D	V	J	CDR3	DNA
-	-	TRBV7-2	TRBJ2-1	CASSLVGTLQFF	TGTGCCAGCAGCTTAGTTGGGACTTTGCAGTTCTTC
few	-	TRBV29-1	TRBJ2-7	CSVGGGYEQYF	TGCAGCGTTGGGGGCGGCTACGAGCAGTACTTC
-	TRBD1	TRBV18	TRBJ1-1	CASSPGQGACFF	TGTGCCAGCTCACCAGGGCAGGGGGCATGCTTCTTT
-	-	TRBV7-6	TRBJ1-3	CASSLGPSSGNTIYF	TGTGCCAGCAGCTTAGGCCCGAGCTCTGGAAACACCATATATTTT
-	TRBD1	TRBV18	TRBJ2-7	CASSPQGQEIYEQYF	TGTGCCAGCTCACCTCAAGGACAGGAAATCTACGAGCAGTACTTC
-	-	TRBV27	TRBJ1-5	CASSSSWDNQPQHF	TGTGCCAGCAGTTCTAGCTGGGACAATCAGCCCCAGCATTTT
once	TRBD2	TRBV5-1	TRBJ2-3	CASSGLAGGTDTQYF	TGCGCCAGCAGCGGGCTAGCGGGGGGCACAGATACGCAGTATTTT
-	-	TRBV2	TRBJ2-1	CASRQGNEQFF	TGTGCCAGCAGGCAGGGGAATGAGCAGTTCTTC
once	-	TRBV10-1	TRBJ2-5	CASSVPGQETQYF	TGCGCCAGCAGTGTCCCAGGGCAAGAGACCCAGTACTTC
-	TRBD2	TRBV28	TRBJ2-2	CASRGLAGTGELFF	TGTGCCAGCAGGGGACTAGCGGGCACCGGGGAGCTGTTTTTT
-	-	TRBV18	TRBJ1-3	CASSPRGNTIYF	TGTGCCAGCTCCCCTCGGGGGAACACCATATATTTT
-	TRBD1	TRBV9	TRBJ2-2	CASSVVGQVNTGELFF	TGTGCCAGCAGCGTAGTGGGACAGGTCAACACCGGGGAGCTGTTTTTT
once	-	TRBV6-5	TRBJ2-3	CASSSDTQYF	TGTGCCAGCAGTTCTGATACGCAGTATTTT
few	TRBD2	TRBV4-3	TRBJ2-1	CASGTSGGPRDEQFF	TGCGCCAGCGGGACTAGCGGGGGCCCGAGGGATGAGCAGTTCTTC
-	-	TRBV21-1	TRBJ2-4	CASSKAVHQAGLVKNIQYF	TGTGCCAGCAGCAAAGCGGTCCACCAGGCTGGGTTGGTCAAAAACATTCAGTACTTC
few	TRBD1	TRBV7-2	TRBJ1-5	CASSTTGGLNQPQHF	TGTGCCAGCAGCACCACAGGGGGCCTAAATCAGCCCCAGCATTTT
-	-	TRBV11-2	TRBJ2-5	CASSPAPRTWETQYF	TGTGCCAGCAGCCCAGCGCCGCGGACTTGGGAGACCCAGTACTTC
-	TRBD1	TRBV5-5	TRBJ1-5	CASSHTGVSHQPQHF	TGTGCCAGCAGCCATACAGGGGTGTCCCATCAGCCCCAGCATTTT
-	-	TRBV7-6	TRBJ1-1	CASSLAARGNTEAFF	TGTGCCAGCAGCTTAGCGGCCAGGGGGAACACTGAAGCTTTCTTT
-	-	TRBV11-2	TRBJ1-1	CASSLDRTGGAFF	TGTGCCAGCAGCTTAGATCGAACGGGGGGAGCTTTCTTT
-	-	TRBV7-9	TRBJ1-6	CASSLARSRLHF	TGTGCCAGCAGCTTAGCGCGGAGCCGCCTCCACTTT
-	-	TRBV20-1	TRBJ1-2	CSASLNYGYTF	TGCAGTGCTAGCCTTAACTATGGCTACACCTTC
-	TRBD1	TRBV2	TRBJ2-5	CASSRDRGPETQYF	TGTGCCAGCAGTCGGGACAGGGGGCCGGAGACCCAGTACTTC
once	TRBD2	TRBV7-2	TRBJ2-1	CASSLSGSVSYNEQFF	TGTGCCAGCAGCTTAAGCGGGAGTGTGTCCTACAATGAGCAGTTCTTC
-	TRBD1	TRBV6-6	TRBJ2-2	CASSFLGQGPGELFF	TGTGCCAGCAGTTTCCTTGGACAGGGGCCCGGGGAGCTGTTTTTT
once	TRBD2	TRBV18	TRBJ2-7	CASSPRLAGASYEQYF	TGTGCCAGCTCACCGCGACTAGCGGGAGCCTCCTACGAGCAGTACTTC
-	-	TRBV7-8	TRBJ1-1	CASSIGQMNTEAFF	TGTGCCAGCAGCATTGGACAGATGAACACTGAAGCTTTCTTT
-	-	TRBV7-9	TRBJ1-4	CASSLGHGVEKLFF	TGTGCCAGCAGCTTAGGACACGGTGTAGAAAAACTGTTTTTT